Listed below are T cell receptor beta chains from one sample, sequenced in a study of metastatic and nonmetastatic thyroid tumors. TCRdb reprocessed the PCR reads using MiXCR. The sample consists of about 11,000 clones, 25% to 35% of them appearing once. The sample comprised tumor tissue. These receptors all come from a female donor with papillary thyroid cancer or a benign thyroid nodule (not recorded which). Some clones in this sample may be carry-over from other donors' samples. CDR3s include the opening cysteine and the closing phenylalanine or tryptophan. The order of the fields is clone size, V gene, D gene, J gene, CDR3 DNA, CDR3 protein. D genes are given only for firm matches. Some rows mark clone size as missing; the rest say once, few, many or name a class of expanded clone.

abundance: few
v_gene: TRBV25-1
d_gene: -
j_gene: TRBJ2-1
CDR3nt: TGTGCCAGCAGAGGGATAAATGAGCAGTTCTTC
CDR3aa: CASRGINEQFF

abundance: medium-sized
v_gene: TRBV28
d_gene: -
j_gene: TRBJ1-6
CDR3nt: TGTGCCAGCACCCCACCCCGGGGAGCCCTCCACTTT
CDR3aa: CASTPPRGALHF

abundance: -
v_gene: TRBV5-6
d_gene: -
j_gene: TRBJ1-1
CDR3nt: TGTGCCAGCAGCTTGGGTCTCCGAGGCACTGAAGCTTTCTTT
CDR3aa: CASSLGLRGTEAFF

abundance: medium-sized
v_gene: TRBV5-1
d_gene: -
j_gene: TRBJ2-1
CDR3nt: TGCGCCAGCAGCTTGGCCTGGGGTAATGAGCAGTTCTTC
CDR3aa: CASSLAWGNEQFF

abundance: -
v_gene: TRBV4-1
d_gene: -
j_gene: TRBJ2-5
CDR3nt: TGCGCCAGCAGCCAAGGGTTGACAGCTTTCCAAGAGACCCAGTACTTC
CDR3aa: CASSQGLTAFQETQYF

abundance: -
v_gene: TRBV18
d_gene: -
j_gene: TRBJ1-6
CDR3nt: TGTGCCAGCTCACCAACCGCAGATAATTCACCCCTCCACTTT
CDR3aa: CASSPTADNSPLHF

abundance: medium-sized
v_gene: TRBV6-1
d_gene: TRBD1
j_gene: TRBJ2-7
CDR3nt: TGTGCCAGCAGCAGACAGGGGATTTCCTACGAGCAGTACTTC
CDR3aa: CASSRQGISYEQYF

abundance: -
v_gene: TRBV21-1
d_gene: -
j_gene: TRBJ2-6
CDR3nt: TGTGCCAGCAGCTGGAAGGAAGACACCACGAGCTCTGGGGCCAACGTCCTGACTTTC
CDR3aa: CASSWKEDTTSSGANVLTF

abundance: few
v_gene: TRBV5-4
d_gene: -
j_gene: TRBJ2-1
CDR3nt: TGTGCCAGCAGCTGGACCCATTTGGGGCGGGCCAATTACAATGAGCAGTTCTTC
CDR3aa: CASSWTHLGRANYNEQFF

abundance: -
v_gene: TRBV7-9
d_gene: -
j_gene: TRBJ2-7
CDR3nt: TGTGCCAGCAGCTTAGGGTCCGGCGAGCAGTACTTC
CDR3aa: CASSLGSGEQYF

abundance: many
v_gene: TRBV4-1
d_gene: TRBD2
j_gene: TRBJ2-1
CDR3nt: TGCGCCAGCAGCCAAGCGACTAGCGGGAGGACCTTATACAATGAGCAGTTCTTC
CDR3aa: CASSQATSGRTLYNEQFF

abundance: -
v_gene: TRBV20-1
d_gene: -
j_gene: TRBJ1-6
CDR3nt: TGCAGTGCTAGAGGGACATATAATTCACCCCTCCACTTT
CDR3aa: CSARGTYNSPLHF

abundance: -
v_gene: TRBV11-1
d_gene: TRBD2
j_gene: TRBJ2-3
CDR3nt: TGTGCCAGCAGCTTACTCGGGGGACTAGCGGGGAACACAGATACGCAGTATTTT
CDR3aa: CASSLLGGLAGNTDTQYF

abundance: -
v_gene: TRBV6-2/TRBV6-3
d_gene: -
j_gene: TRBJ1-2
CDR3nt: TGTGCCAGCAGTTACACCCCCGGGATGGACTACACCTTC
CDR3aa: CASSYTPGMDYTF

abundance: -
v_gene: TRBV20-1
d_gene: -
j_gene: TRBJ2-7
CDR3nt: TGCAGTGCGAGGAGGGGGCTCTCCTACGAGCAGTACTTC
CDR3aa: CSARRGLSYEQYF

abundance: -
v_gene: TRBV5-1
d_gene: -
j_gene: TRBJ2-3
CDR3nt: TGCGCCAGCAGCCTAAGAAGGGAAGATACGCAGTATTTT
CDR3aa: CASSLRREDTQYF

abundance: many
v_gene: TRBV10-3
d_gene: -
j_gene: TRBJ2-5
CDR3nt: TGTGCCACCAGGGGCAGTAGCCAAGAGACCCAGTACTTC
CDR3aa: CATRGSSQETQYF

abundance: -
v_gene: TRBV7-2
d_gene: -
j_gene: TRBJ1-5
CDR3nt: TGTGCCAGCAGCTTATATTATGATAGCAATCAGCCCCAGCATTTT
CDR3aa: CASSLYYDSNQPQHF

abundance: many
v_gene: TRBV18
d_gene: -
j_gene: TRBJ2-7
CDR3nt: TGTGCCAGCTCACCACGGAGCTCCTACGAGCAGTACTTC
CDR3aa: CASSPRSSYEQYF

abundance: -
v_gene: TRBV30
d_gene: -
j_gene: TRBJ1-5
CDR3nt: TGTGCCTGGAGTGTAGGAGGGAGGATTCAGCCCCAGCATTTT
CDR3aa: CAWSVGGRIQPQHF

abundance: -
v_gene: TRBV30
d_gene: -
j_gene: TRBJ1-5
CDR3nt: TGTGCCTGGAGTGTGGGGGTTGGGGGGCAGCCCCAGCATTTT
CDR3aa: CAWSVGVGGQPQHF

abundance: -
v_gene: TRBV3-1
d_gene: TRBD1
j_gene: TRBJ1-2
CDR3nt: TGTGCCAGCATCCACCAGACAGGGGCTGGTGGCTACACCTTC
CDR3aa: CASIHQTGAGGYTF

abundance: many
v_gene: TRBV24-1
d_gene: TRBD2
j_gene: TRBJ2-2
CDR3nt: TGTGCCACCAGCGCCGGGGGGGACACCGGGGAGCTGTTTTTT
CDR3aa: CATSAGGDTGELFF

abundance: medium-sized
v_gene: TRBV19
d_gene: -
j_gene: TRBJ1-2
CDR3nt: TGTGCCAGTAGTGGAGACTGGTATGGCTACACCTTC
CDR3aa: CASSGDWYGYTF

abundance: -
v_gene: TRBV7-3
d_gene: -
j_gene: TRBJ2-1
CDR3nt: TGTGCCAGCAGCCCGACTTCCTACAATGAGCAGTTCTTC
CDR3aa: CASSPTSYNEQFF

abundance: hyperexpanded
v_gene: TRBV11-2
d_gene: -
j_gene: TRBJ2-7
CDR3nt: TGTGCCAGCAGCCACACGGACACATTCTACGAGCAGTACTTC
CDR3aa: CASSHTDTFYEQYF

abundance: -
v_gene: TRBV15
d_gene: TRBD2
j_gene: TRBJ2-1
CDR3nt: TGTGCCACCAGCAGAGTGCGGGAGGGCCGTTTTAATGAGCAGTTCTTC
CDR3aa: CATSRVREGRFNEQFF

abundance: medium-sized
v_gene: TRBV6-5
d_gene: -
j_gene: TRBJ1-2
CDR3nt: TGTGCCAGCAGTTACAGTCCCAGGAACGGCTACACCTTC
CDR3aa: CASSYSPRNGYTF

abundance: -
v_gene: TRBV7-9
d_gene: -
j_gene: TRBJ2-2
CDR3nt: TGTGCCAGCAGCTTAGGGAGAGGAGGCACCGGGGAGCTGTTTTTT
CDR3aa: CASSLGRGGTGELFF

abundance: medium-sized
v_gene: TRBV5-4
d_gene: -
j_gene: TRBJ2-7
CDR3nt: TGTGCCAGCAGCTGGGACCGATACGAGCAGTACTTC
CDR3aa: CASSWDRYEQYF

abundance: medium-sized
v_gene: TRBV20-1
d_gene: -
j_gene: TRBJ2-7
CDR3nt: TGCAGTGCGTGGGACGTCTACTCCTACGAGCAGTACTTC
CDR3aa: CSAWDVYSYEQYF

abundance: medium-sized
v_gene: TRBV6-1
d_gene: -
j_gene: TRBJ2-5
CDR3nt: TGTGCCAGCAGTGCCTTACAGGGACTGCGGGAGACCCAGTACTTC
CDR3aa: CASSALQGLRETQYF

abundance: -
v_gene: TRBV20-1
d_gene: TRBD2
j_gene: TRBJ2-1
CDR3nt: TGCAGTGCGGGACTAGCCCACAATGAGCAGTTCTTC
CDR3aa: CSAGLAHNEQFF

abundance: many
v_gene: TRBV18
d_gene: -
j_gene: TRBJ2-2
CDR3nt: TGTGCCAGCTCACCGACCCAATTGAACACCGGGGAGCTGTTTTTT
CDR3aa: CASSPTQLNTGELFF

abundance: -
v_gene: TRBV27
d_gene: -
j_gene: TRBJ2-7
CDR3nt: TGTGCCAGCTCCGGGCAGGACCCCTCCTACGAGCAGTACTTC
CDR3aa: CASSGQDPSYEQYF

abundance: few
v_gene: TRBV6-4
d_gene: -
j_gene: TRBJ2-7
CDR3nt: TGTGCCAGCAGAGGGTGGCACGAGCAGTACTTC
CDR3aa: CASRGWHEQYF

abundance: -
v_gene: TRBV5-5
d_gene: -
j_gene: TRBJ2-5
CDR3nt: TGTGCCAGCAGCCTACTAGGGGGGGAGACCCAGTACTTC
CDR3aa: CASSLLGGETQYF

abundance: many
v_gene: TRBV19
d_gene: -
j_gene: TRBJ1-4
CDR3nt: TGTGCCAGTAGTCTTAGCTCAACTAATGAAAAACTGTTTTTT
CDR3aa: CASSLSSTNEKLFF

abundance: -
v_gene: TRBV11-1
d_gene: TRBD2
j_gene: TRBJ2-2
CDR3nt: TGTGCCAGCAGCTCTTGGACTAGCGGGAGGGCCTTTTCCGGGGAGCTGTTTTTT
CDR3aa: CASSSWTSGRAFSGELFF

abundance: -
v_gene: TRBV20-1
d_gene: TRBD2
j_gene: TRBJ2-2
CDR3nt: TGCAGTGCATGGACTAGCGGGAGGGCCGGGGAGCTGTTTTTT
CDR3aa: CSAWTSGRAGELFF

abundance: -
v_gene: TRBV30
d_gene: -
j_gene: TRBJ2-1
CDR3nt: TGTGCCTGGAGTACCCTGGGGAATGAGCAGTTCTTC
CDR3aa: CAWSTLGNEQFF